The clone carrying this T cell receptor beta chain was picked up many times. This sample is drawn from a study of HIV-infected patients and healthy controls. Study at large: Total CDR3 counts per chain did not differ significantly between patients and controls.

The CDR3 consists of 12 residues. Germline assignment: CDR1 KGHSH and CDR2 LQKENI. Deletions cut 2 bases from V and 4 bases from J, with 4 bases between. No cell fractionation was done, so the repertoire covers all unsorted peripheral blood T cells. cDNA was made from 500 ng RNA using alpha and beta constant primers. Alpha and beta chain libraries were made separately by chain-specific third strand synthesis with multiplexing indices. MiXCR, applied by TCRdb to the 5' RACE reads, yields one record per CDR3 protein. Among more than 9,500 distinct CDR3 sequences listed, approximately 9.1% were seen once.

The chain is built from TRBV18 and TRBJ2-3; D not resolved. The specimen was blood, collected before antiretroviral therapy. The TCR comes from an adult with HIV infection. The donor label of this sample is uncertain. The CDR3: CASSPSADTQYF. DNA of the CDR3: TGTGCCAGCTCACCAAGCGCAGATACGCAGTATTTT.